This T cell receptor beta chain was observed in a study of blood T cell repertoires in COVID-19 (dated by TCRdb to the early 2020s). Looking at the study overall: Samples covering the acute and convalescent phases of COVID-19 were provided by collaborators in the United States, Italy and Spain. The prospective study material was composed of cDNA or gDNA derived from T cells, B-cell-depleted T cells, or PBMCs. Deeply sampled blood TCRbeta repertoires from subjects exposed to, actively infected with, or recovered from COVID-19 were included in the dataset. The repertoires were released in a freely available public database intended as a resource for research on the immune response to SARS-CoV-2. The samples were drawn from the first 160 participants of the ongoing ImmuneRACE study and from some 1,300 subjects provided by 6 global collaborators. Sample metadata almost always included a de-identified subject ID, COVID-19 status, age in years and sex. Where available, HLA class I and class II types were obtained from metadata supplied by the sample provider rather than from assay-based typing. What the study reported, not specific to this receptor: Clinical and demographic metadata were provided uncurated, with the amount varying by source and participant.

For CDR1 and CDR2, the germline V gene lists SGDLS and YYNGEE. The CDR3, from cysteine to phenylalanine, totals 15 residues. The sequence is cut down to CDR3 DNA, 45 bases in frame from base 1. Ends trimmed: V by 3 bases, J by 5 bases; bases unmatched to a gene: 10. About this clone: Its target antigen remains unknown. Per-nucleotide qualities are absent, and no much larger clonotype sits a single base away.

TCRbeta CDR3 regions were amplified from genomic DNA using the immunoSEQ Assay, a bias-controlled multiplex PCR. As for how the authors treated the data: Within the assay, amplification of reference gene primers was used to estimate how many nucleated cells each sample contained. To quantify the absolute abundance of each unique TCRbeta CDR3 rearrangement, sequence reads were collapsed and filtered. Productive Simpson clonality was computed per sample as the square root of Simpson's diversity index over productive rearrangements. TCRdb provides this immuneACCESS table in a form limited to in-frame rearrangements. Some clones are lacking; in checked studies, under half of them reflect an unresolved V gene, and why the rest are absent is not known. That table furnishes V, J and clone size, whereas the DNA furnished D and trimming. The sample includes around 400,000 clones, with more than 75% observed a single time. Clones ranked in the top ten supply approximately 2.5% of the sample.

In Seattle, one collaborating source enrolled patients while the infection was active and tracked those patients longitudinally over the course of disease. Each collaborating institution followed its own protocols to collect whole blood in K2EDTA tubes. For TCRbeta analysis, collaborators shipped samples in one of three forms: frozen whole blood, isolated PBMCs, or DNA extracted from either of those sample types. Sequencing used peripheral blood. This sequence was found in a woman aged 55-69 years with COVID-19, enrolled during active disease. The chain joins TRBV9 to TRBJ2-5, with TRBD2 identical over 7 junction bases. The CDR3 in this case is CASSAGTAGEETQYF. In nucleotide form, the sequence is TGTGCCAGCAGCGCGGGGACGGCGGGAGAGGAGACCCAGTACTTC.